One and the same sample provided the 4 T cell receptor beta chains below, sequenced in a study of blood T cell repertoires in COVID-19. Some clones are missing from TCRdb's copy, which holds only in-frame ones; the method was immunoSEQ multiplex PCR. This sample carries over 200,000 clones, nearly 90% of them seen once, and the ten largest clones take about 0.7%. The sequencing sample was made of peripheral blood. These receptors originate from a human donor in a cohort sampled during active COVID-19.

The chain recombines TRBV3-1 (or the pseudogene TRBV3-2) with TRBJ2-3; no clear D gene. Germline V gene sequence: CDR1 LGHDT, CDR2 YNNKEL (reference sequence). V shed 4 bases and J shed 4 bases, with 12 bases lying between them. The CDR3 loop spans 14 amino acids. The CDR3 sequence: CASSPRRLADTQYF. CDR3 nucleotide sequence: TGTGCCAGCAGCCCCCGCCGACTGGCAGATACGCAGTATTTT.

In this sample, this clone turned up once. The chain has TRBV5-1 and TRBJ1-1, with 9 bases identical to TRBD1. After removal of 4 bases from V and 10 bases from J, the junction contained 11 bases not matched to a gene. The CDR3 has 14 amino acids. Per the germline V gene, CDR1 is SGHRS and CDR2 is YFSETQ. The CDR3: CASSEPDRGGAAFF. CDR3 nucleotide sequence: TGCGCCAGCAGCGAACCGGACAGGGGTGGTGCAGCTTTCTTT.

This chain joins TRBV9 and TRBJ1-1; 7 bases match TRBD1. In germline, CDR1 is SGDLS, CDR2 YYNGEE. Trimming took 1 base from V and 4 from J; bases not matched to a gene: 4. This CDR3 is 14 amino acids long. Written as DNA, the CDR3 is TGTGCCAGCAGCGTAACTAGGACAGGCACTGAAGCTTTCTTT. Protein product: CASSVTRTGTEAFF.

V usage is TRBV6-5 and J usage is TRBJ2-7; D is perhaps TRBD1 (6 bases). CDR3 length: 15 residues. The V end was cut by 2 bases, the J end by 3 bases, with 14 bases between. Looked up from germline, CDR1 is MNHEY and CDR2 is SVGAGI. The CDR3 nucleotides read TGTGCCAGCAGTTACACCCGGACAGCTGGCTACGAGCAGTACTTC. Translating it yields CASSYTRTAGYEQYF.